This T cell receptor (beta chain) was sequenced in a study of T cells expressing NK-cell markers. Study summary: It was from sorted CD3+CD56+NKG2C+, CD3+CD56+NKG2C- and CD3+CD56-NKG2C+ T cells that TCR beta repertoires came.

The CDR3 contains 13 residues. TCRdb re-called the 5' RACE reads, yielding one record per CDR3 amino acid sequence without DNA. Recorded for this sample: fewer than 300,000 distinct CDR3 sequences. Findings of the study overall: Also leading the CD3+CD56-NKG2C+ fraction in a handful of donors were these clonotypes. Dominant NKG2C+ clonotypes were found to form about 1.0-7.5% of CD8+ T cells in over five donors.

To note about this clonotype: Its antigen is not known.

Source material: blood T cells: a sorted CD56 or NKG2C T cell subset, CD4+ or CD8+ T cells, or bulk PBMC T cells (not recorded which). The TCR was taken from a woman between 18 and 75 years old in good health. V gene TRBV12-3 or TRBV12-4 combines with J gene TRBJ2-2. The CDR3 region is CASRRSNTGELFF.